Included here is one TCR beta chain sequence, with context. Antigen: not known. These data are taken from a study of T cell responses to AZD1222 COVID-19 vaccine. Study-wide results and limits: When two AZD1222 doses had been given, Spike-specific TCR breadth and depth rose. Mostly white British, mostly female donors; authors suggested clonal diversity may be underestimated.

Sequenced by immunoSEQ multiplex PCR; TCRdb stores in-frame clones only, minus some. The table lists 85,000 to 90,000 clones, around 90% of them singletons. Sequenced material: peripheral blood, taken on day 0 of MenACWY control vaccination. The clonotype was recovered from an adult in good health.

CDR3 sequence: CASSLLRQGNQPQHF. The CDR3 DNA sequence: TGTGCCAGCAGCCTACTTCGACAGGGGAATCAGCCCCAGCATTTT. The chain joins TRBV7-2 to TRBJ1-5; TRBD1 agrees at 8 bases. The CDR3 spans 15 residues. V was pared by 5 bases and J by 4 bases, with 7 bases of the junction left unmatched. The germline gives CDR1 SGHTA, CDR2 FQGNSA.